Shown below are 30 T cell receptor beta chains from a single sample sequenced in a study of PD-1 blockade in classical Hodgkin lymphoma. All the patients suffered relapse after autologous stem cell transplantation, and brentuximab vedotin exposure differed. Using magnetic negative selection, the CD4+ T cells were separated out of thawed PBMCs. This table comes from immunoSEQ multiplex PCR, and its TCRdb copy is limited to in-frame clones, with some not included. The data contain about 27,000 clones, over 65% of them singletons. This material consisted of CD4+ T cells from blood, taken at baseline. All receptors come from a human donor with classical Hodgkin lymphoma.

This clone has only one observation. The gene calls are TRBV10-3 and TRBJ1-4, with D maybe TRBD1 (5 bases). The CDR3 runs to 14 residues. The germline V gene encodes CDR1 ENHRY and CDR2 SYGVKD. Trimming took off 2 bases at V and 8 bases at J, with 12 bases between the two ends. Here the CDR3 reads CAISERVGDEKLFF. CDR3 coding DNA: TGTGCCATCAGTGAGAGGGTAGGGGACGAAAAACTGTTTTTT.

V usage is TRBV18 and J usage is TRBJ2-6; 7 bases are a match to TRBD1. This CDR3 has 15 residues. Trimming took 2 bases from V and 4 from J; bases not matched to a gene: 2. Germline lookup yields CDR1 KGHSH and CDR2 LQKENI. The CDR3: CASSPGTAGANVLTF. The CDR3 DNA is TGTGCCAGCTCACCAGGGACAGCCGGGGCCAACGTCCTGACTTTC.

This chain uses TRBV30 with TRBJ2-7; D not certain. The V gene lost 1 base and the J gene lost 4 bases, with 8 bases spanning the gap. This CDR3 is built from 12 residues. From germline, CDR1 is GTSNPN and CDR2 SVGIG (reference sequence). The CDR3 protein is CAWSGPGYEQYF. The CDR3 bases are TGTGCCTGGAGTGGCCCTGGATACGAGCAGTACTTC.

This clone was observed a handful of times. The V and J genes are TRBV30 and TRBJ1-6; TRBD1 is a possible D gene (6 bases). Trimming took off 3 bases at V and 7 bases at J, with 13 bases between the two ends. This CDR3 has 14 amino acids. CDR1 is GTSNPN and CDR2 is SVGIG in the germline V gene (reference sequence). CDR3 in DNA: TGTGCCTGGAGCCCGGGGGCGGGGAATTCACCCCTCCACTTT. Protein product: CAWSPGAGNSPLHF.

This clone was picked up one time. The chain combines TRBV4-3 with TRBJ1-2, with D possibly TRBD1 on 5 matching bases. This CDR3 contains 15 residues. The germline V gene has CDR1 LGHNA and CDR2 YSLEER. Trimming pared 1 base from V and 3 bases from J, leaving 12 bases between. This chain's CDR3 is CASSQVGARDYGYTF. In nucleotides, the CDR3 is TGCGCCAGCAGCCAAGTTGGGGCAAGGGACTATGGCTACACCTTC.

The chain links TRBV5-8 to TRBJ2-5, with TRBD1 as a possible D gene (6 bases). The CDR3 totals 16 residues. Germline assignment: CDR1 SGHTS and CDR2 YDEGEE. Trimming stripped 2 bases from V and 4 bases from J, with 18 bases between. The CDR3 reads CASSLQTGSVGETQYF. The CDR3 nucleotides read TGTGCCAGCAGCTTACAGACAGGATCGGTAGGAGAGACCCAGTACTTC.

V usage is TRBV19 and J usage is TRBJ1-6, with 8 bases aligning to TRBD1. After removal of 3 bases from V and 7 bases from J, the junction contained 2 bases not matched to a gene. This CDR3 has 14 amino acids. CDR1 LNHDA and CDR2 SQIVND come from the germline V gene (reference sequence). In nucleotides, the CDR3 is TGTGCCAGTAGTATTCGACAGGGGAATTCACCCCTCCACTTT. Protein product: CASSIRQGNSPLHF. The full variable domain, completed using reference TRBV19 and TRBJ1-6, is DGGITQSPKYLFRKEGQNVTLSCEQNLNHDAMYWYRQDPGQGLRLIYYSQIVNDFQKGDIAEGYSVSREKKESFPLTVTSAQKNPTAFYLCASSIRQGNSPLHFGNGTRLTVT.

This chain connects TRBV27 to TRBJ1-4; D might be TRBD1 (6 bases). The CDR3 runs to 14 residues. Between the trimmed V and J ends, which lost 5 bases and 2 bases, there was a span of 9 bases. Looked up from germline, CDR1 is MNHEY and CDR2 is SMNVEV (reference sequence). The CDR3 protein is CASSARGTNEKLFF. DNA for the CDR3: TGTGCCAGCAGTGCCAGGGGTACTAATGAAAAACTGTTTTTT.

The chain combines TRBV7-7 with TRBJ2-5; unclear D gene. The CDR3 is 14 amino acids. V was shortened by 1 base and J by 5 bases, with 11 bases between the two germline ends. The V gene's germline CDR1 is SSHAT and CDR2 FNYEAQ (reference sequence). Here the CDR3 reads CASSLDGVGETQYF. The CDR3 coding sequence is TGTGCCAGCAGCTTAGATGGGGTGGGGGAGACCCAGTACTTC.

The CDR3 DNA is TGTGCCAGCAGTGAACTTCGCGGGTCCGGGGCCAACGTCCTGACTTTC. Residues: CASSELRGSGANVLTF. This chain links TRBV25-1 with TRBJ2-6; TRBD2 might be the D (5 bases). The CDR3 contains 16 residues. Per the germline V gene, CDR1 is MGHDK and CDR2 is SYGVNS. Trimming removed 2 bases at V and 4 bases at J, with 12 bases between.

The chain has TRBV12-5 and TRBJ2-3; D is ambiguous. V lost 6 bases to trimming and J lost 2 bases, with 12 bases between them. Germline assignment: CDR1 LGHNT and CDR2 FRNRAP. CDR3 length equals 14 residues. CDR3 in amino acids: CASGLGSSTDTQYF. The CDR3, as DNA: TGTGCTAGTGGCCTGGGGTCCTCCACAGATACGCAGTATTTT. The full variable domain, completed using reference TRBV12-5 and TRBJ2-3, is DARVTQTPRHKVTEMGQEVTMRCQPILGHNTVFWYRQTMMQGLELLAYFRNRAPLDDSGMPKDRFSAEMPDATLATLKIQPSEPRDSAVYFCASGLGSSTDTQYFGPGTRLTVL.

This rearrangement joins TRBV30 to TRBJ1-1, with D tentatively TRBD1 (6 bases). There are 13 residues in the CDR3. V lost 0 bases to trimming and J lost 5 bases, with 10 bases between them. Germline assignment: CDR1 GTSNPN and CDR2 SVGIG (reference sequence). CDR3 residues: CAWSVRRGTEAFF. DNA for the CDR3: TGTGCCTGGAGTGTACGCAGGGGAACTGAAGCTTTCTTT.

The V gene is TRBV5-1, the J gene TRBJ2-1; 7 nucleotides match TRBD1. Germline CDR1 and CDR2: SGHRS and YFSETQ. After removal of 3 bases from V and 0 bases from J, the junction contained 6 bases not matched to a gene. The CDR3 runs to 16 residues. CDR3 DNA sequence: TGCGCCAGCAGCTCTATTTACAGGGGCTCCTACAATGAGCAGTTCTTC. The encoded protein is CASSSIYRGSYNEQFF.

DNA of the CDR3: TGTGCCAGCAGCAAATTCGGGGGCGAGGAGACCCAGTACTTC. Translation gives CASSKFGGEETQYF. The gene calls are TRBV7-9 and TRBJ2-5; D may match TRBD1 or TRBD2 (6 bases each). The CDR3 covers 14 residues. Germline V CDR1 and CDR2: SEHNR, FQNEAQ (reference sequence). V was cut by 5 bases and J by 5 bases, with 15 bases left in between. The complete variable domain, with remaining parts taken from reference TRBV7-9 and TRBJ2-5, reads DTGVSQNPRHKITKRGQNVTFRCDPISEHNRLYWYRQTLGQGPEFLTYFQNEAQLEKSRLLSDRFSAERPKGSFSTLEIQRTEQGDSAMYLCASSKFGGEETQYFGPGTRLLVL.

V and J are TRBV5-1 and TRBJ1-1; no definite D call. V was shortened by 1 base and J by 1 base, with 5 bases between the two germline ends. This CDR3 has 13 residues. Germline values: CDR1 SGHRS, CDR2 YFSETQ. The DNA for the CDR3 is TGCGCCAGCAGCTTGATGGAGAACACTGAAGCTTTCTTT. As protein: CASSLMENTEAFF. Using reference TRBV5-1 and TRBJ1-1 for the parts outside the CDR3, the full variable domain is KAGVTQTPRYLIKTRGQQVTLSCSPISGHRSVSWYQQTPGQGLQFLFEYFSETQRNKGNFPGRFSGRQFSNSRSEMNVSTLELGDSALYLCASSLMENTEAFFGQGTRLTVV.

Here the CDR3 reads CASSIAGAPDTQYF. The CDR3 DNA sequence: TGTGCCAGCAGCATAGCGGGGGCTCCAGATACGCAGTATTTT. The V gene is TRBV13, the J gene TRBJ2-3, with TRBD2 matching 9 bases. The CDR3 has 14 residues. Germline CDR1 is PRHDT and CDR2 is FYEKMQ (reference sequence). V lost 5 bases and J lost 4; bases outside the gene matches: 4.

The chain employs TRBV5-5 and TRBJ1-1, with 9 bases identical to TRBD1. The V gene's germline CDR1 is SGHKS and CDR2 YYEKEE (reference sequence). V shed 4 bases and J 5 bases; nucleotides not matched to a gene: 6. The CDR3 is 14 residues long. The CDR3 reads CASSVGTGRTEAFF. The DNA for the CDR3 is TGTGCCAGCAGCGTCGGGACAGGGAGGACTGAAGCTTTCTTT.

The gene calls are TRBV6-6 and TRBJ1-2; D is uncertain. CDR3 size: 15 residues. The V end was cut by 2 bases, the J end by 2 bases, with 12 bases between. CDR1 is MNHNY, CDR2 SVGAGI, per germline (reference sequence). As DNA, the CDR3 is TGTGCCAGCAGTTACCCCGAGGGAGGGAACTATGGCTACACCTTC. Translated: CASSYPEGGNYGYTF.

This clone was counted a single time. The V call is TRBV30, the J call TRBJ2-7, with 9 bases fitting TRBD2. CDR3 length equals 19 residues. J was trimmed by 7 bases and V by 0 bases; bases with no gene match: 22. Germline V lookup: CDR1 GTSNPN, CDR2 SVGIG (reference sequence). CDR3 region: CAWSVGLVIAGAPEREQYF. The DNA for the CDR3 is TGTGCCTGGAGTGTAGGTTTGGTGATAGCGGGGGCCCCGGAGCGGGAGCAGTACTTC.

A single count supports this clone. The J gene is TRBJ1-1, the V gene TRBV9; 7 bases are shared with TRBD1. This CDR3 has 14 residues. V was pared by 4 bases and J by 5 bases, with 8 bases of the junction left unmatched. CDR1 and CDR2 from the germline V gene are SGDLS and YYNGEE. The CDR3 sequence: CASSLGQEGTEAFF. The CDR3 DNA reads TGTGCCAGCAGCCTCGGACAGGAGGGGACTGAAGCTTTCTTT.

The V and J genes are TRBV28 and TRBJ1-5; weak D call: TRBD1 (6 bases). Trimming took 7 bases from V and 9 from J, leaving 19 bases between them. Germline CDR1 MDHEN, CDR2 SYDVKM. This CDR3 has 14 residues. The CDR3 loop reads CASILRGPGGPQHF. The CDR3 coding sequence is TGTGCCAGCATCCTTCGGGGGCCGGGGGGGCCCCAGCATTTT.

V and J are TRBV18 and TRBJ2-1; 14 positions agree with TRBD2. The CDR3 contains 14 residues. With V trimmed by 2 bases and J by 10 bases, 1 base remained unmatched. The germline V gene encodes CDR1 KGHSH and CDR2 LQKENI. This CDR3 is CASSPWTSGREQFF. The CDR3 nucleotides are TGTGCCAGCTCACCATGGACTAGCGGGAGGGAGCAGTTCTTC.

On this clone itself: The sample has other DNA sequences that encode this CDR3 too. The chain combines TRBV5-1 with TRBJ1-5; D is ambiguous. The CDR3 consists of 13 residues. Trimming took 0 bases from V and 6 from J, leaving 7 bases between them. The germline gives CDR1 SGHRS, CDR2 YFSETQ. This CDR3 reads CASSLDRGQPQHF. The CDR3, as DNA: TGCGCCAGCAGCTTGGACCGAGGTCAGCCCCAGCATTTT.

The rearrangement joins TRBV11-2 to TRBJ1-6; D unresolved. Germline V CDR1 and CDR2: SGHAT, FQNNGV. Trimming took 3 bases from V and 8 from J, leaving 11 bases between them. The CDR3 is 14 amino acids. In DNA form, the CDR3 reads TGTGCCAGCAGCTTCCACAACGAAGATTCACCCCTCCACTTT. It yields the protein CASSFHNEDSPLHF.

This clone was observed a few times. The rearrangement links TRBV7-2 to TRBJ1-5; D is ambiguous. The germline V gene encodes CDR1 SGHTA and CDR2 FQGNSA. V was cut by 5 bases and J by 5 bases, with 7 bases left in between. The CDR3 sequence is 12 residues long. CDR3 in amino acids: CASSLDDQPQHF. CDR3 in DNA: TGTGCCAGCAGCCTAGACGATCAGCCCCAGCATTTT.

The chain uses TRBV5-1 and TRBJ2-1, with D possibly being TRBD2 (5 bases). The CDR3 sequence is 14 residues long. V lost 0 bases, J lost 5 bases, and 9 bases lay in between. Germline V lookup: CDR1 SGHRS, CDR2 YFSETQ. DNA of the CDR3: TGCGCCAGCAGCTTGGTGGACTTTGACAATGAGCAGTTCTTC. As protein: CASSLVDFDNEQFF.

J is TRBJ2-2 and V is TRBV7-3, with TRBD2 as a possible D gene (6 bases). There are 13 residues in the CDR3. CDR1 is SGHTA and CDR2 is FQGTGA in the germline V gene. V lost 1 base and J 7 bases, leaving 7 bases between the germline ends. In DNA form, the CDR3 reads TGTGCCAGCAGCTTAAGGCGGGACGGGGAGCTGTTTTTT. This codes for CASSLRRDGELFF.

The CDR3 is CASSPPLIAGGLADTQYF. The DNA for the CDR3 is TGTGCCAGCTCACCACCGTTGATAGCGGGGGGGCTGGCAGATACGCAGTATTTT. The rearrangement uses TRBV18 and TRBJ2-3, with 11 bases that match TRBD2. Germline CDR1 KGHSH, CDR2 LQKENI. The CDR3 length is 18 residues. The ends lost 0 bases at V and 4 bases at J; junction bases unmatched: 9.

The chain recombines TRBV30 with TRBJ1-6; D gene ambiguous. The length of the CDR3 is 14 residues. Trimming removed 4 bases at V and 10 bases at J, with 17 bases between. Germline V gene data show CDR1 as GTSNPN and CDR2 as SVGIG (reference sequence). CDR3: CAWITTTRPSPLHF. In DNA, the CDR3 is TGTGCCTGGATTACAACCACCCGGCCCTCACCCCTCCACTTT.

V and J are TRBV30 and TRBJ1-2; D possibly corresponds to TRBD1 (5 bases). Germline V gene lookup returns CDR1 GTSNPN and CDR2 SVGIG (reference sequence). The CDR3 totals 18 residues. V lost 0 bases and J 8 bases, leaving 28 bases between the germline ends. The DNA of the CDR3 is TGTGCCTGGAGTGTACGGGGAAGGGGCCTCGGATTTCTCCTCGGCTACACCTTC. Translation gives CAWSVRGRGLGFLLGYTF.